A selection of T cell receptor beta chains follows, all from one sample in a study of PD-L1 blockade in urothelial cancer. Clones were sequenced by immunoSEQ multiplex PCR, and TCRdb holds only the in-frame ones, with some missing. The sample lists roughly 130,000 clones; approximately 88% were seen once. Material: PBMCs, obtained around atezolizumab (anti-PD-L1) treatment. The receptors shown here come from a man aged 45-65 years with urothelial cancer. Both conserved end residues are part of each CDR3. A D gene is named only where the DNA matches it firmly. Size is omitted from some rows. Given values are once, few, many or a class for expanded clones.

size	J	V	D	CDR3	DNA
-	TRBJ2-3	TRBV7-2	TRBD2	CASSQTSSGSTSTDTQYF	TGTGCCAGCAGCCAGACGTCTAGCGGGAGTACTAGCACAGATACGCAGTATTTT
-	TRBJ1-1	TRBV27	-	CASSSNRENTEAFF	TGTGCCAGCAGTTCTAACAGGGAGAACACTGAAGCTTTCTTT
-	TRBJ2-3	TRBV7-6	TRBD2	CASSLAGTSVTDTQYF	TGTGCCAGCAGCTTAGCGGGGACTAGTGTTACAGATACGCAGTATTTT
-	TRBJ1-4	TRBV19	TRBD1	CASSGTGGNGKLFF	TGTGCCAGTAGCGGGACAGGCGGAAATGGAAAACTGTTTTTT
-	TRBJ2-5	TRBV14	-	CASSPRQDSTYGETQYF	TGTGCCAGCAGCCCTAGACAGGATTCGACTTACGGAGAGACCCAGTACTTC
-	TRBJ2-2	TRBV28	TRBD2	CASMPSGTVNTGELFF	TGTGCCAGCATGCCCAGCGGGACCGTTAACACCGGGGAGCTGTTTTTT
-	TRBJ2-5	TRBV18	-	CASSPSTGQQETQYF	TGTGCCAGCTCACCCTCCACAGGGCAACAAGAGACCCAGTACTTC
-	TRBJ2-5	TRBV9	TRBD2	CASSGERGRETQYF	TGTGCCAGCAGCGGAGAGCGGGGGAGGGAGACCCAGTACTTC
-	TRBJ1-1	TRBV28	-	CASSPRNTEAFF	TGTGCCAGCAGCCCCAGGAACACTGAAGCTTTCTTT
-	TRBJ2-1	TRBV28	TRBD2	CASSPGGPRNEQFF	TGTGCCAGCAGTCCGGGAGGGCCGCGCAATGAGCAGTTCTTC
-	TRBJ2-7	TRBV27	-	CASSSHFPPYEQYF	TGTGCCAGCAGTTCCCATTTTCCCCCCTACGAGCAGTACTTC
-	TRBJ1-2	TRBV5-1	TRBD1	CASSSPNTGGNGYTF	TGCGCCAGCAGCAGCCCCAACACAGGGGGCAATGGCTACACCTTC
-	TRBJ2-2	TRBV4-1	TRBD2	CASSRTSGRFGTGELFF	TGCGCCAGCAGCCGGACTAGCGGGAGATTTGGCACCGGGGAGCTGTTTTTT
-	TRBJ2-7	TRBV19	TRBD1	CASSQDRGRPEQYF	TGTGCCAGTAGCCAAGACAGGGGGAGGCCCGAGCAGTACTTC
once	TRBJ2-7	TRBV6-5	-	CASSYPHRKAIYEQYF	TGTGCCAGCAGTTACCCCCATAGGAAAGCGATTTACGAGCAGTACTTC
once	TRBJ1-3	TRBV28	TRBD1	CASSSTGAGNTIYF	TGTGCCAGCAGTTCGACAGGGGCTGGAAACACCATATATTTT
-	TRBJ2-3	TRBV7-2	-	CASSFFPVGGTDTQYF	TGTGCCAGCAGCTTCTTTCCAGTCGGGGGCACAGATACGCAGTATTTT
-	TRBJ1-2	TRBV28	-	CASRLITDGYTF	TGTGCCAGCAGGCTAATTACGGATGGCTACACCTTC
-	TRBJ2-7	TRBV5-1	TRBD2	CASSSFSGRAAEQYF	TGCGCCAGCAGCTCATTTAGCGGGAGGGCCGCCGAGCAGTACTTC
-	TRBJ2-1	TRBV4-1	TRBD2	CASSQGGRTYNEQFF	TGCGCCAGCAGCCAAGGCGGGAGGACATACAATGAGCAGTTCTTC
-	TRBJ1-1	TRBV7-8	-	CASSLTENTEAFF	TGTGCCAGCAGCTTAACTGAGAACACTGAAGCTTTCTTT
-	TRBJ2-1	TRBV19	TRBD2	CASSITLGSGRFREQFF	TGTGCCAGTAGTATAACTTTGGGTAGCGGGAGGTTTAGAGAGCAGTTCTTC
-	TRBJ2-5	TRBV7-2	TRBD2	CASSQGTSIQETQYF	TGTGCCAGCAGCCAAGGGACTAGTATACAAGAGACCCAGTACTTC
-	TRBJ2-1	TRBV5-5	TRBD2	CASSLAGTSGSNEQFF	TGTGCCAGCAGCTTGGCCGGGACTAGCGGGAGCAATGAGCAGTTCTTC
once	TRBJ1-4	TRBV10-3	-	CAISPRGSSTNEKLFF	TGTGCCATCAGCCCAAGAGGGAGTTCAACTAATGAAAAACTGTTTTTT
-	TRBJ2-3	TRBV10-2	-	CASSESGPPPDTQYF	TGCGCCAGCAGTGAGTCGGGCCCCCCCCCAGATACGCAGTATTTT
-	TRBJ2-1	TRBV7-9	-	CASSLVGVYNEQFF	TGTGCCAGCAGCTTAGTCGGGGTCTACAATGAGCAGTTCTTC
-	TRBJ2-5	TRBV7-9	TRBD2	CASSLLAGGPGLSKTQYF	TGTGCCAGCAGCTTACTGGCGGGAGGGCCAGGGCTTTCGAAGACCCAGTACTTC
few	TRBJ1-4	TRBV25-1	-	CASSGPGGGKLFF	TGTGCCAGCAGTGGGCCCGGGGGGGGGAAACTGTTTTTT
once	TRBJ2-1	TRBV7-9	TRBD2	CASSYRGLAGATEQFF	TGTGCCAGCAGCTACCGAGGACTAGCGGGGGCCACTGAGCAGTTCTTC
-	TRBJ2-7	TRBV6-1	-	CAAQVHSSYEQYF	TGTGCCGCCCAGGTACACTCATCCTACGAGCAGTACTTC
-	TRBJ2-1	TRBV30	TRBD2	CACRLAGGPNYNEQFF	TGTGCCTGTCGACTAGCGGGAGGGCCTAACTACAATGAGCAGTTCTTC
-	TRBJ2-1	TRBV2	TRBD2	CASSDIGRASGNEQFF	TGTGCCAGCAGTGATATCGGGAGGGCCTCGGGCAATGAGCAGTTCTTC
-	TRBJ1-4	TRBV5-5	-	CASSPESIPEKLFF	TGTGCCAGCAGCCCGGAGTCGATACCGGAAAAACTGTTTTTT
few	TRBJ1-4	TRBV4-2	-	CASSQDVPRTGFEKLFF	TGTGCCAGCAGCCAAGACGTTCCCCGGACGGGATTTGAAAAACTGTTTTTT
-	TRBJ2-5	TRBV5-1	-	CASSLVGSGETQYF	TGCGCCAGCAGCTTGGTGGGGAGTGGGGAGACCCAGTACTTC
-	TRBJ1-1	TRBV19	-	CASIGAGRSTEAFF	TGTGCCAGTATTGGGGCGGGGCGTTCCACTGAAGCTTTCTTT
-	TRBJ2-1	TRBV19	-	CASRVGAHNEQFF	TGTGCCAGTAGGGTGGGGGCCCACAATGAGCAGTTCTTC
-	TRBJ2-7	TRBV18	-	CASSQNTGTRAYEQYF	TGTGCCAGCTCACAGAATACCGGGACACGGGCCTACGAGCAGTACTTC
-	TRBJ2-7	TRBV5-6	-	CASSLRAGREQYF	TGTGCCAGCAGCTTGAGGGCAGGGCGGGAGCAGTACTTC
once	TRBJ1-5	TRBV28	TRBD1	CASSFPGQSYQPQHF	TGTGCCAGCAGTTTTCCGGGACAGAGCTACCAGCCCCAGCATTTT
-	TRBJ2-1	TRBV5-5	TRBD1	CASSSPTGRGYNEQFF	TGTGCCAGCAGCTCCCCGACAGGGAGAGGATACAATGAGCAGTTCTTC
-	TRBJ2-2	TRBV4-1	TRBD2	CASSQARGSKSGELFF	TGCGCCAGCAGCCAAGCGCGCGGGAGTAAGTCCGGGGAGCTGTTTTTT
-	TRBJ2-7	TRBV28	-	CASSLSGHSYEQYF	TGTGCCAGCAGTTTATCTGGACATAGCTACGAGCAGTACTTC
many	TRBJ2-2	TRBV4-1	TRBD1	CASSADRGVGELFF	TGCGCCAGCAGCGCGGACAGGGGGGTCGGGGAGCTGTTTTTT
-	TRBJ2-3	TRBV11-2	TRBD2	CASSPYSSGGTDTQYF	TGTGCCAGCAGCCCTTACTCTAGCGGCGGCACAGATACGCAGTATTTT
few	TRBJ2-1	TRBV19	TRBD2	CASRSSGSQNNEQFF	TGTGCCAGTAGAAGTAGCGGGAGCCAAAACAATGAGCAGTTCTTC
-	TRBJ2-1	TRBV18	TRBD1	CASSEDRGHNEQFF	TGTGCCAGCTCCGAGGACAGGGGACACAATGAGCAGTTCTTC
-	TRBJ1-5	TRBV19	TRBD1	CASSLRGQGGYQPQHF	TGTGCCAGTAGTCTAAGAGGACAGGGCGGATATCAGCCCCAGCATTTT
few	TRBJ2-7	TRBV7-2	TRBD2	CASSPGTSPRSTYEQYF	TGTGCCAGCAGCCCCGGGACTAGCCCGAGATCAACCTACGAGCAGTACTTC
-	TRBJ2-4	TRBV28	TRBD2	CASSSRLAGVGIQYF	TGTGCCAGCAGTTCGAGACTAGCGGGAGTTGGCATTCAGTACTTC
once	TRBJ2-1	TRBV5-4	TRBD2	CASSRGTSGIYNEQFF	TGTGCCAGCAGCCGAGGGACTAGCGGGATTTACAATGAGCAGTTCTTC
medium-sized	TRBJ2-5	TRBV7-9	TRBD1	CASRLNTGVGETQYF	TGTGCCAGCAGACTGAATACAGGGGTAGGCGAGACCCAGTACTTC
-	TRBJ2-3	TRBV9	-	CASSVKDRSTDTQYF	TGTGCCAGCAGCGTAAAGGACAGAAGCACAGATACGCAGTATTTT
-	TRBJ1-1	TRBV5-4	-	CASSVNTEAFF	TGTGCCAGCAGCGTAAACACTGAAGCTTTCTTT
once	TRBJ1-6	TRBV28	TRBD1	CASRDSGGQSSSPLHF	TGTGCCAGCAGGGATAGCGGGGGACAGTCTAGCTCACCCCTCCACTTT
-	TRBJ1-5	TRBV2	-	CASSAGGRRNQPQHF	TGTGCCAGCAGTGCTGGGGGGAGGCGCAATCAGCCCCAGCATTTT
-	TRBJ2-1	TRBV9	-	CASSPRDSRQNEQFF	TGTGCCAGCAGCCCCCGGGACTCCCGTCAAAATGAGCAGTTCTTC
few	TRBJ1-1	TRBV20-1	-	CSASDGTEAFF	TGCAGTGCCTCAGATGGCACTGAAGCTTTCTTT
-	TRBJ2-1	TRBV5-4	TRBD2	CASSRTSYEQFF	TGTGCCAGCAGCCGGACTAGTTATGAGCAGTTCTTC